This T cell receptor (beta chain) emerged from a study of blood T cell repertoires in COVID-19. Overall study: Acute and convalescent COVID-19 samples came from the United States, Italy and Spain.

Study processing details: Nucleated cell number was recorded as an estimate derived from reference gene primer amplification. Assay used: immunoSEQ multiplex PCR; TCRdb lists only in-frame clones, some missing. The D gene and trimming were derived from the DNA, and the V and J assignments and clone size from that table. The sample includes hundreds of thousands of clones, 85% seen only once; the top ten take roughly 3.4%. Trimming stripped 5 bases from V and 1 base from J, with 12 bases between. CDR1 and CDR2 from the germline V gene are MNHEY and SMNVEV (reference sequence). The CDR3 is made up of 15 amino acids.

The sequenced sample consisted of peripheral blood. The clonotype originates from a woman between 18 and 29 years old with acute or convalescent COVID-19. This chain connects TRBV27 to TRBJ1-5, with a possible D match to TRBD1 (6 bases). The CDR3 DNA sequence: TGTGCCAGCAGTAACCGGGACACCAGCAATCAGCCCCAGCATTTT. Its protein product is CASSNRDTSNQPQHF.